Below, 29 T cell receptor beta chains from the same sample are listed, as sequenced in a study of blood T cell repertoires in COVID-19. Clones were sequenced by immunoSEQ multiplex PCR, and TCRdb holds only the in-frame ones, with some missing. This table holds tens of thousands of clones, 85% found once. The sequenced sample was peripheral blood. The source is a man in his 70s with acute or convalescent COVID-19.

This sequence joins TRBV6-5 and TRBJ1-3, with D perhaps matching TRBD1 (5 bases). This CDR3 has 15 amino acids. Germline-derived CDR1 and CDR2 are MNHEY and SVGAGI. The germline V and J ends were trimmed by 6 bases and 0 bases, with 12 bases remaining between them. Here the CDR3 DNA reads TGTGCCAGCAGGCCGGGGGGGACCTCTGGAAACACCATATATTTT. Translating it yields CASRPGGTSGNTIYF.

As DNA, the CDR3 is TGTGCCAGCAGCCACCTCCGGGGGAGGGACTATGGCTACACCTTC. Translated, it gives CASSHLRGRDYGYTF. The V and J genes are TRBV3-1 (or the pseudogene TRBV3-2) and TRBJ1-2, with D possibly being TRBD1 (5 bases). V was shortened by 3 bases and J by 3 bases, with 14 bases between the two germline ends. The CDR3 extends over 15 amino acids. Germline-derived CDR1 and CDR2 are LGHDT and YNNKEL (reference sequence).

The V and J genes are TRBV11-3 and TRBJ2-2, with D perhaps matching TRBD2 (5 bases). Germline V gene sequence: CDR1 SGHNT, CDR2 YENEEA. The ends were cut back, 5 bases at V and 0 bases at J, with 10 bases in the middle. CDR3 length equals 15 residues. The CDR3 loop reads CASSILGTNTGELFF. The DNA for the CDR3 is TGTGCCAGCAGCATCCTCGGGACGAACACCGGGGAGCTGTTTTTT.

The gene calls are TRBV10-2 and TRBJ1-6; TRBD1 matches 8 bases. Germline lookup yields CDR1 WSHSY and CDR2 SAAADI. The V gene end was trimmed by 8 bases and the J gene end by 6 bases; junction bases not matched to a gene: 9. The CDR3 totals 15 residues. The CDR3 nucleotides are TGCGCCAGCGCTGTAACCACAGGGGGTAATTCACCCCTCCACTTT. It is translated as CASAVTTGGNSPLHF.

This rearrangement joins TRBV7-6 to TRBJ2-5; 10 nucleotides match TRBD2. Looked up from germline, CDR1 is SGHVS and CDR2 is FNYEAQ. V lost 5 bases and J lost 7; bases outside the gene matches: 10. The CDR3 contains 15 residues. The CDR3 reads CASSGSGGSTGTQYF. CDR3 DNA sequence: TGTGCCAGCAGCGGTAGCGGGGGGTCAACCGGGACCCAGTACTTC.

The chain has TRBV23-1 and TRBJ2-7, with D possibly matching TRBD1 (6 bases). TRBV23-1 is given ORF status, its function remaining uncertain. CDR3 length: 13 amino acids. V was shortened by 4 bases and J by 3 bases, with 10 bases between the two germline ends. Here the CDR3 reads CASSPNRVYEQYF. CDR3 DNA sequence: TGCGCCAGCAGTCCTAACAGGGTCTACGAGCAGTACTTC.

This rearrangement joins TRBV18 to TRBJ1-4; 7 nucleotides match TRBD1. CDR3 length: 16 residues. Germline CDR1 KGHSH, CDR2 LQKENI. Germline trimming cut 2 bases from V and 0 bases from J; bases unmatched to any gene: 3. CDR3 coding DNA: TGTGCCAGCTCACCAGGACAGGCCGCAACTAATGAAAAACTGTTTTTT. This translates into CASSPGQAATNEKLFF. The complete variable domain, with remaining parts taken from reference TRBV18 and TRBJ1-4, reads NAGVMQNPRHLVRRRGQEARLRCSPMKGHSHVYWYRQLPEEGLKFMVYLQKENIIDESGMPKERFSAEFPKEGPSILRIQQVVRGDSAAYFCASSPGQAATNEKLFFGSGTQLSVL.

The rearrangement uses TRBV11-2 and TRBJ1-1; TRBD1 agrees at 9 bases. After removal of 2 bases from V and 4 bases from J, the junction contained 2 bases not matched to a gene. The germline gives CDR1 SGHAT, CDR2 FQNNGV. The CDR3 has 14 residues. The CDR3 DNA follows: TGTGCCAGCAGCTTATGGGACAGGGTCACTGAAGCTTTCTTT. Translation gives CASSLWDRVTEAFF.

The CDR3 DNA follows: TGTGCCATAAAGAGAACAGGCTCCGACTACGAGCAGTACTTC. Translated: CAIKRTGSDYEQYF. The rearrangement joins TRBV28 to TRBJ2-7, with D possibly TRBD1 on 5 matching bases. CDR3 size: 14 residues. Germline values: CDR1 MDHEN, CDR2 SYDVKM. Deletions cut 10 bases from V and 3 bases from J, with 19 bases between. The entire variable domain, with the rest obtained from reference TRBV28 and TRBJ2-7, is as follows: DVKVTQSSRYLVKRTGEKVFLECVQDMDHENMFWYRQDPGLGLRLIYFSYDVKMKEKGDIPEGYSVSREKKERFSLILESASTNQTSMYLCAIKRTGSDYEQYFGPGTRLTVT.

The chain uses TRBV18 and TRBJ2-5, with a tentative D call TRBD2 (6 bases). The CDR3 extends over 14 amino acids. Trimming shortened V by 3 bases and J by 2 bases, and 10 bases separated the two germline ends. The germline V gene has CDR1 KGHSH and CDR2 LQKENI. The CDR3 coding sequence is TGTGCCAGCTCACCCCGGGGGTGGCAAGAGACCCAGTACTTC. This encodes CASSPRGWQETQYF.

On this clone itself: One junction end does not reproduce the germline sequence, and a read error may be involved. The V call is TRBV7-7, the J call TRBJ2-5; 8 nucleotides match TRBD1. The germline gives CDR1 SSHAT, CDR2 FNYEAQ (reference sequence). The CDR3 totals 15 residues. The CDR3 DNA sequence: TGTGCTAGCAGCTTAGGACAGGGTTTGGGGGAGACCCAGTACTTC. Its translation is CASSLGQGLGETQYF. The full variable domain, rest sourced from reference TRBV7-7 and TRBJ2-5, is GAGVSQSPRYKVTKRGQDVTLRCDPISSHATLYWYQQALGQGPEFLTYFNYEAQPDKSGLPSDRFSAERPEGSISTLTIQRTEQRDSAMYRCASSLGQGLGETQYFGPGTRLLVL.

V and J are TRBV2 and TRBJ1-2; TRBD1 agrees at 9 bases. CDR3 length equals 15 residues. Trimming cost V 2 bases and J 4 bases; bases outside gene matches: 5. In germline, CDR1 is SNHLY, CDR2 FYNNEI. CDR3 loop: CASSELGQGIYGYTF. The CDR3 region has the DNA TGTGCCAGCAGTGAACTCGGACAGGGGATCTATGGCTACACCTTC.

CDR3 nucleotide sequence: TGTGCCAGCAGCCAGAGGGGGAGTGGTGAGCAGTTCTTC. It encodes CASSQRGSGEQFF. The chain couples TRBV14 to TRBJ2-1; D is perhaps TRBD1 (6 bases). CDR1 SGHDN and CDR2 FVKESK come from the germline V gene. The V and J ends lost 3 bases and 9 bases respectively, with 12 bases between them. The CDR3 loop spans 13 amino acids.

The chain links TRBV5-1 to TRBJ2-5, with 7 bases lining up with TRBD2. Germline lookup yields CDR1 SGHRS and CDR2 YFSETQ. The CDR3 contains 16 residues. J gave up 2 bases and V 4 bases, and 11 bases lay outside the gene matches. The CDR3 protein is CASSPPRLAVQETQYF. As DNA, the CDR3 is TGCGCCAGCAGCCCCCCTCGGCTAGCGGTTCAAGAGACCCAGTACTTC.

The J gene is TRBJ2-1, the V gene TRBV18, with 12 bases fitting TRBD1. CDR3 length equals 16 residues. Germline V gene lookup returns CDR1 KGHSH and CDR2 LQKENI. The ends lost 3 bases at V and 8 bases at J; junction bases unmatched: 8. CDR3 protein: CASSPGPGTGGDEQFF. CDR3 in DNA: TGTGCCAGCTCACCCGGGCCCGGGACAGGGGGCGATGAGCAGTTCTTC.

The genes are TRBV11-2 and TRBJ2-1; D possibly corresponds to TRBD2 (6 bases). Trimming pared 2 bases from V and 8 bases from J, leaving 10 bases between. This CDR3 spans 13 amino acids. Germline V gene data show CDR1 as SGHAT and CDR2 as FQNNGV. CDR3 residues: CASSLMGLYEQFF. The CDR3 nucleotides are TGTGCCAGCAGCTTAATGGGACTCTATGAGCAGTTCTTC.

The chain couples TRBV19 to TRBJ1-1; tentatively, D is TRBD1 (5 bases). With 3 bases removed from V and 1 base from J, the gap between germline ends came to 9 bases. The CDR3 is 14 amino acids. The germline CDR1 and CDR2 sequences are LNHDA and SQIVND (reference sequence). The DNA for the CDR3 is TGTGCCAGTAGTATCGGGGGGGAGAACACTGAAGCTTTCTTT. Translating it yields CASSIGGENTEAFF. Variable domain in full (rest from reference TRBV19 and TRBJ1-1): DGGITQSPKYLFRKEGQNVTLSCEQNLNHDAMYWYRQDPGQGLRLIYYSQIVNDFQKGDIAEGYSVSREKKESFPLTVTSAQKNPTAFYLCASSIGGENTEAFFGQGTRLTVV.

V gene TRBV10-1 combines with J gene TRBJ2-1; TRBD1 aligns across 9 bases. CDR3 length: 15 residues. V was pared by 5 bases and J by 2 bases, with 4 bases of the junction left unmatched. Germline lookup yields CDR1 WNHNN and CDR2 SYGVQD (reference sequence). Here the CDR3 DNA reads TGCGCCAGCAGTTTAGGACAGGGGCCCTACAATGAGCAGTTCTTC. Its translation is CASSLGQGPYNEQFF.

The chain links TRBV7-8 to TRBJ2-7; D call uncertain. Germline V gene sequence: CDR1 SGHVS, CDR2 FQNEAQ. Trimming took 1 base from V and 6 from J, leaving 13 bases between them. This CDR3 has 14 amino acids. The CDR3 reads CASSLGHGFGEQYF. Here the CDR3 DNA reads TGTGCCAGCAGCTTAGGTCATGGTTTCGGCGAGCAGTACTTC.

The gene calls are TRBV11-1 and TRBJ2-1, with 10 bases fitting TRBD2. V dropped 4 bases and J dropped 8; count of bases not matched to a gene: 2. This CDR3 has 13 amino acids. Germline CDR1 reads SGHAT; CDR2 reads FQDESV (reference sequence). CDR3 sequence (DNA): TGTGCCAGCAGCTCTGGGACTAGCGATGAGCAGTTCTTC. This translates into CASSSGTSDEQFF.

The chain recombines TRBV11-2 with TRBJ2-5; no reliable D call. Trimming took 5 bases from V and 2 from J, leaving 18 bases between them. CDR3 length: 16 residues. CDR1 is SGHAT and CDR2 is FQNNGV in the germline V gene. The CDR3 spells CASSPEPAAIQETQYF. The CDR3 coding sequence is TGTGCCAGCAGCCCGGAGCCGGCGGCCATACAAGAGACCCAGTACTTC.

V is TRBV2 and J is TRBJ1-1; D gene ambiguous. Germline CDR1 reads SNHLY; CDR2 reads FYNNEI. Trimming took 7 bases from V and 2 from J, leaving 11 bases between them. This CDR3 is built from 13 residues. The CDR3 here is CASKVVLNTEAFF. The CDR3 nucleotides are TGTGCCAGCAAAGTCGTGCTAAACACTGAAGCTTTCTTT. Filled out from reference TRBV2 and TRBJ1-1, the complete variable domain reads EPEVTQTPSHQVTQMGQEVILRCVPISNHLYFYWYRQILGQKVEFLVSFYNNEISEKSEIFDDQFSVERPDGSNFTLKIRSTKLEDSAMYFCASKVVLNTEAFFGQGTRLTVV.

The sample holds one count of this clone. This chain links TRBV6-5 with TRBJ1-2; TRBD1 might be the D (6 bases). The CDR3 is made up of 15 amino acids. Germline V gene sequence: CDR1 MNHEY, CDR2 SVGAGI. Trimming shortened V by 8 bases and J by 6 bases, and 22 bases separated the two germline ends. CDR3 nucleotide sequence: TGTGCCAGCGGATTGGGGGCGGGTGTCGGGCATGGCTACACCTTC. Its translation is CASGLGAGVGHGYTF.

The table lists this clone with a count of one. This chain joins TRBV27 and TRBJ1-6; 7 bases agree with TRBD1. Germline V gives CDR1 MNHEY, CDR2 SMNVEV (reference sequence). The CDR3 consists of 15 residues. V dropped 5 bases and J dropped 7; count of bases not matched to a gene: 8. CDR3 DNA: TGTGCCAGCAGTCCTAGGACAGGCCTCAATTCACCCCTCCACTTT. Its protein product is CASSPRTGLNSPLHF.

The chain links TRBV5-4 to TRBJ2-3; D gene unclear. This CDR3 is built from 13 residues. Germline-derived CDR1 and CDR2 are SGHNT and YYREEE (reference sequence). V lost 3 bases and J lost 1, with 6 bases in between. The DNA for the CDR3 is TGTGCCAGCAGCTATATTGGCACAGATACGCAGTATTTT. It codes for CASSYIGTDTQYF.

The V and J genes are TRBV12-5 and TRBJ2-1; a weak D match, TRBD2 (7 bases). Trimming stripped 6 bases from V and 5 bases from J, with 14 bases between. In germline, CDR1 is LGHNT, CDR2 FRNRAP. There are 14 residues in the CDR3. CDR3 amino acids: CASGRGGFDNEQFF. CDR3 DNA sequence: TGTGCTAGTGGAAGGGGGGGTTTCGACAATGAGCAGTTCTTC.

V usage is TRBV2 and J usage is TRBJ2-5, with TRBD1 matching over 7 bases. Germline values: CDR1 SNHLY, CDR2 FYNNEI. The CDR3 consists of 14 residues. J was trimmed by 1 base and V by 7 bases; bases with no gene match: 6. This CDR3 reads CASMRGLTQETQYF. CDR3 nucleotides: TGTGCCAGCATGAGGGGGCTGACCCAAGAGACCCAGTACTTC. The variable domain in full, with the rest retrieved from reference TRBV2 and TRBJ2-5, is EPEVTQTPSHQVTQMGQEVILRCVPISNHLYFYWYRQILGQKVEFLVSFYNNEISEKSEIFDDQFSVERPDGSNFTLKIRSTKLEDSAMYFCASMRGLTQETQYFGPGTRLLVL.

This clone showed up just a few times. V gene TRBV5-8 combines with J gene TRBJ1-5; D might be TRBD1 (5 bases). The V and J ends lost 0 bases and 9 bases respectively, with 16 bases between them. The germline CDR1 and CDR2 sequences are SGHTS and YDEGEE. The CDR3 consists of 15 residues. The CDR3 sequence is CASSLALGQSRPQHF. Here the CDR3 DNA reads TGTGCCAGCAGCTTGGCCTTAGGACAATCACGGCCCCAGCATTTT.

This chain joins TRBV18 and TRBJ2-3, with 7 nucleotides matching TRBD2. V lost 2 bases, J lost 5 bases, and 4 bases stayed unmatched. The length of the CDR3 is 14 residues. The germline V gene has CDR1 KGHSH and CDR2 LQKENI. CDR3 amino acids: CASSPAGEEDTQYF. The CDR3 coding sequence is TGTGCCAGCTCACCAGCGGGGGAGGAAGATACGCAGTATTTT.